The 5 T cell receptor beta chains given below trace back to one sample, sequenced in a study of tumor-infiltrating lymphocytes in primary liver carcinoma. RNA was extracted from whole blood without cell sorting, alongside germline DNA. From 500 ng of total RNA, TCR beta-specific cDNA was reverse-transcribed using a constant-region primer. It was through three nested multiplex PCR rounds of slightly modified ARM-PCR that TCR beta libraries arose. The first two PCR rounds, around 11 cycles each, used TRBV1-TRBV30 forward primers and a C-beta reverse primer. TCRdb reprocessed the multiplex PCR reads with MiXCR, giving one entry per CDR3 protein. The data hold approximately 300,000 distinct CDR3 sequences, with 50% to 70% observed a single time. The material sequenced was peripheral blood. The receptors come from a man aged 35-49 years with primary liver carcinoma and hepatitis B virus infection.

The rearrangement joins TRBV11-1 to TRBJ2-7; tentative D call: TRBD1 (6 bases). CDR1 is SGHAT and CDR2 is FQDESV in the germline V gene (reference sequence). Deletions cut 5 bases from V and 5 bases from J, with 16 bases between. This CDR3 contains 14 residues. The CDR3 DNA follows: TGTGCCAGCAGCGGGGGCAGGGGAATCGACGAGCAGTACTTC. It codes for CASSGGRGIDEQYF.

The table lists this clonotype with a few counts. CDR3 DNA: TGTGCCAGCAGCTTAGATCAAGGCAGGCCCTACACAGATACGCAGTATTTT. Translating gives CASSLDQGRPYTDTQYF. V usage is TRBV11-2 and J usage is TRBJ2-3; no reliable D call. From germline, CDR1 is SGHAT and CDR2 FQNNGV. The CDR3 spans 17 residues. V lost 0 bases and J lost 2, with 15 bases in between.

Points on this clonotype: It may be a read error: a sequence one base away is much more abundant. The V gene is TRBV6-1, the J gene TRBJ1-2, with D uncertain. Germline V gene lookup returns CDR1 MNHNS and CDR2 SASEGT. This CDR3 spans 14 amino acids. Here the CDR3 reads CVSSETHGTYGYTF. CDR3 nucleotides: TGTGTCAGCAGTGAAACTCACGGAACCTATGGCTACACCTTC.

The chain carries TRBV4-3 and TRBJ2-3; 10 bases line up with TRBD2. In germline, CDR1 is LGHNA, CDR2 YSLEER. Germline trimming cut 2 bases from V and 3 bases from J; bases unmatched to any gene: 11. This CDR3 is built from 18 residues. In DNA, the CDR3 is TGCGCCAGCAGCCAATATCCCCCGGGTAGCGGGAGGACAGATACGCAGTATTTT. It codes for CASSQYPPGSGRTDTQYF.

The chain carries TRBV7-9 and TRBJ2-2; D remains ambiguous. V was pared by 7 bases and J by 6 bases, with 12 bases between. Germline values: CDR1 SEHNR, CDR2 FQNEAQ (reference sequence). The CDR3 extends over 13 amino acids. The CDR3 loop reads CASIPQGSGELFF. The CDR3 region has the DNA TGTGCCAGCATCCCACAAGGTTCCGGGGAGCTGTTTTTT.